Shown below are 5 T cell receptor beta chains from a single sample sequenced in a study of metastatic and nonmetastatic thyroid tumors. Each patient went into thyroid surgery without having received any treatment. TCRdb re-called clones via MiXCR from the PCR reads. Among over 15,000 clones listed, roughly an eighth were seen once. The sequenced sample was tumor tissue. The receptors originated from a female donor with papillary thyroid cancer or a benign thyroid nodule (not recorded which). Some clones in this sample may be carry-over from other donors' samples.

The chain is built from TRBV6-1 and TRBJ2-7; 14 bases are a match to TRBD2. Germline assignment: CDR1 MNHNS and CDR2 SASEGT. The CDR3 contains 15 residues. V dropped 5 bases and J dropped 5; count of bases not matched to a gene: 5. This CDR3 reads CASSPRTSGRNEQYF. In DNA, the CDR3 is TGTGCCAGCAGTCCCCGGACTAGCGGGAGGAACGAGCAGTACTTC.

J is TRBJ1-6 and V is TRBV4-1; possible D gene TRBD1, 5 bases. The CDR3 length is 15 residues. V lost 4 bases and J 7 bases, leaving 14 bases between the germline ends. The germline V gene encodes CDR1 MGHRA and CDR2 YSYEKL. The CDR3 spells CASSLSRDFNSPLHF. The CDR3 bases are TGCGCCAGCAGCCTTTCGCGGGACTTCAATTCACCCCTCCACTTT.

This clone was observed a handful of times. This chain uses TRBV3-1 with TRBJ2-3, with 7 bases identical to TRBD1. CDR3 size: 15 residues. Trimming at V came to 1 base and at J to 2 bases, leaving 3 bases not matched to a gene. Germline CDR1 reads LGHDT; CDR2 reads YNNKEL (reference sequence). CDR3 coding DNA: TGTGCCAGCAGCCAAGGACAGGGCGACACAGATACGCAGTATTTT. Translating gives CASSQGQGDTDTQYF.

At least ten counts were recorded for this clone. The rearrangement joins TRBV28 to TRBJ2-7; D ambiguous. Trimming stripped 5 bases from V and 6 bases from J, with 17 bases between. Germline V lookup: CDR1 MDHEN, CDR2 SYDVKM. CDR3 length: 14 amino acids. The CDR3 reads CASSPAHGRAEQYF. The CDR3 DNA reads TGTGCCAGCAGTCCCGCCCACGGAAGGGCCGAGCAGTACTTC.

This clone was seen many times. A much more abundant neighbour one base away suggests this may be a read error. Additional DNA sequences in this sample encode the identical CDR3. The chain employs TRBV12-3 or TRBV12-4 and TRBJ1-6; no firm D call. The V and J ends lost 4 bases and 10 bases respectively, with 8 bases between them. The CDR3 totals 12 residues. The CDR3 is CASSYRGSPLHF. CDR3 coding DNA: TGTGCCAGCAGTTACCGCGGGTCACCCCTCCACTTT.